This TCR beta chain was identified during a study of sequential checkpoint blockade in melanoma. Trimming pared 5 bases from V and 0 bases from J, leaving 16 bases between. The CDR3 consists of 17 residues. Per germline, CDR1 SEHNR and CDR2 FQNEAQ (reference sequence). TCRdb's table, derived via immunoSEQ multiplex PCR, lists solely in-frame clones and lacks some. The data contain under 20,000 clones, around 72% of them singletons. Treatment in this sample: randomized to nivolumab then ipilimumab (arm A) or the reverse (arm B). Live CD3+CD8+ CD19− CD56− cells were sorted from PBMCs. This clone counts as medium-sized.

The sample consisted of CD8+ T cells sorted from blood (inferred from file names), taken from a patient given nivolumab and ipilimumab in sequence. The TCR was taken from a human donor with melanoma. The chain links TRBV7-9 to TRBJ2-2, with a possible D match to TRBD2 (5 bases). CDR3 nucleotides: TGTGCCAGCAGCCCCCCCAGGACTTACACGAACACCGGGGAGCTGTTTTTT. This sequence encodes CASSPPRTYTNTGELFF.